The 26 T cell receptor beta chains presented below share a single source sample, sequenced in a study of T and B cells in COVID-19 patients. TRB rearrangements were amplified by multiplex PCR with BIOMED2 TRB-A/B primers. TCRdb processed the multiplex PCR reads anew with MiXCR; each CDR3 protein has one entry. In the table there are approximately 4,000 distinct CDR3 sequences, roughly 23% of which are singletons. Each TRB amplification used about 250-550 ng of genomic DNA from blood. Sequenced sample: blood. The origin of the receptors is a human donor with active COVID-19.

By proportion, this clonotype is medium-sized. The rearrangement links TRBV19 to TRBJ2-1; 13 nucleotides agree with TRBD2. In germline, CDR1 is LNHDA, CDR2 SQIVND (reference sequence). The CDR3 has 20 amino acids. V gave up 5 bases and J gave up 6 bases; unmatched junction bases: 19. The CDR3 region is CASSVRLGTSGIGGRNEQFF. CDR3 coding DNA: TGTGCCAGTAGTGTCAGACTTGGGACTAGCGGGATAGGGGGGCGCAATGAGCAGTTCTTC.

This clonotype was picked up many times. The chain joins TRBV24-1 to TRBJ2-5; perhaps TRBD1 as D (6 bases). The length of the CDR3 is 15 residues. The germline V and J ends were trimmed by 2 bases and 3 bases, with 12 bases remaining between them. Germline V gives CDR1 KGHDR, CDR2 SFDVKD. DNA of the CDR3: TGTGCCACCAGTGATTCAAGGGACACCAAAGAGACCCAGTACTTC. Translation: CATSDSRDTKETQYF.

This clonotype was recorded many times. V and J are TRBV7-2 and TRBJ1-1; 10 nucleotides line up with TRBD1. CDR3 size: 15 residues. CDR1 and CDR2 from the germline V gene are SGHTA and FQGNSA. V lost 6 bases to trimming and J lost 1 base; unmatched junction nucleotides: 5. The CDR3 DNA reads as TGTGCCAGCAGGCTCGGGACAGGGGAGAACACTGAAGCTTTCTTT. Protein: CASRLGTGENTEAFF.

By proportion, this clonotype is medium-sized. The rearrangement links TRBV29-1 to TRBJ1-2, with D possibly being TRBD1 (6 bases). Deletions cut 7 bases from V and 8 bases from J, with 14 bases between. The CDR3 length is 11 residues. In germline, CDR1 is SQVTM, CDR2 ANQGSEA. The CDR3 DNA is TGCAGCGGGCTGGGACAAGAAGGCTACACCTTC. This gives the protein CSGLGQEGYTF.

The chain is built from TRBV20-1 and TRBJ1-1; D remains ambiguous. Looked up from germline, CDR1 is DFQATT and CDR2 is SNEGSKA (reference sequence). V dropped 3 bases and J dropped 0 bases, with 8 bases sitting between them. The CDR3 is 13 residues long. The CDR3 is CSASGSLNTEAFF. The CDR3 DNA sequence: TGCAGTGCTAGTGGCAGCCTGAACACTGAAGCTTTCTTT.

This clonotype was found a few times. The V and J genes are TRBV4-3 and TRBJ2-3; 7 nucleotides match TRBD2. The CDR3 consists of 16 residues. Germline-derived CDR1 and CDR2 are LGHNA and YSLEER. Trimming removed 2 bases from V and 2 bases from J; junction bases left unmatched: 7. CDR3 residues: CASSQRVGGDTDTQYF. The CDR3 region has the DNA TGCGCCAGCAGCCAACGCGTGGGGGGGGACACAGATACGCAGTATTTT.

This clonotype is large within its sample. V usage is TRBV29-1 and J usage is TRBJ2-7; D is perhaps TRBD2 (6 bases). The CDR3 sequence is 12 residues long. Germline CDR1 is SQVTM and CDR2 is ANQGSEA. Trimming cost V 7 bases and J 3 bases, with 13 bases left between them. CDR3 DNA: TGCAGCGGTCGGGACTCAAGCTACGAGCAGTACTTC. Protein product: CSGRDSSYEQYF.

This clonotype is medium-sized in the sample. The chain joins TRBV6-6 to TRBJ1-2; 11 positions match TRBD1. The CDR3 loop spans 16 amino acids. CDR1 is MNHNY, CDR2 SVGAGI, per germline (reference sequence). The V and J ends lost 2 bases and 3 bases, in that order; junction bases with no gene match: 5. CDR3: CASSYGQGARDYGYTF. In DNA form, the CDR3 reads TGTGCCAGCAGTTACGGACAGGGGGCGCGGGACTATGGCTACACCTTC.

A remark on this clonotype: The junction shows a germline mismatch at one end, possibly a read error. This rearrangement joins TRBV7-9 to TRBJ2-1, with D perhaps given as TRBD1 or TRBD2 (5 bases each). Germline-derived CDR1 and CDR2 are SEHNR and FQNEAQ (reference sequence). The CDR3 runs to 17 residues. The CDR3 DNA reads TGTGACAGCAGCTCCACCGAGGGGCGGAGCTCCTACAATGAGCAGTTCTTC. Translated, it gives CDSSSTEGRSSYNEQFF.

The genes are TRBV20-1 and TRBJ1-2, with TRBD1 matching 8 bases. The V gene end was trimmed by 3 bases and the J gene end by 6 bases; junction bases not matched to a gene: 12. Germline-derived CDR1 and CDR2 are DFQATT and SNEGSKA (reference sequence). The CDR3 covers 15 residues. CDR3 sequence: CSASSPQGQGDGYTF. The CDR3 DNA is TGCAGTGCTAGTTCCCCCCAAGGACAGGGTGATGGCTACACCTTC.

Judged by abundance, this clonotype is medium-sized. The chain joins TRBV7-9 to TRBJ2-5; the D gene is possibly TRBD2 (6 bases). Trimming stripped 0 bases from V and 1 base from J, with 15 bases between. Looked up from germline, CDR1 is SEHNR and CDR2 is FQNEAQ (reference sequence). The CDR3 contains 17 residues. The CDR3 DNA follows: TGTGCCAGCAGCTTAGCGGAGTTAACTAGCAGCCAAGAGACCCAGTACTTC. Translating it yields CASSLAELTSSQETQYF.

By share of the sample, this clonotype is medium-sized. The chain employs TRBV7-9 and TRBJ2-3; possible D gene TRBD2, 6 bases. Deletions cut 1 base from V and 4 bases from J, with 12 bases between. The CDR3 sequence is 15 residues long. In germline, CDR1 is SEHNR, CDR2 FQNEAQ (reference sequence). The CDR3: CASSLVRLGADTQYF. The CDR3 DNA reads as TGTGCCAGCAGCTTAGTTAGACTAGGCGCAGATACGCAGTATTTT.

V and J are TRBV7-2 and TRBJ2-1, with D possibly TRBD2 on 5 matching bases. Looked up from germline, CDR1 is SGHTA and CDR2 is FQGNSA. The CDR3 length is 13 residues. The ends were cut back, 5 bases at V and 9 bases at J, with 14 bases in the middle. The CDR3 loop reads CASSAAASSEQFF. The CDR3 DNA reads as TGTGCCAGCAGCGCGGCAGCTAGCAGTGAGCAGTTCTTC. The whole variable domain, filled in from reference TRBV7-2 and TRBJ2-1, reads GAGVSQSPSNKVTEKGKDVELRCDPISGHTALYWYRQSLGQGLEFLIYFQGNSAPDKSGLPSDRFSAERTGGSVSTLTIQRTQQEDSAVYLCASSAAASSEQFFGPGTRLTVL.

This clonotype has just a few counts. This chain uses TRBV7-2 with TRBJ2-1, with 9 bases lining up with TRBD2. The J segment lost 7 bases and the V segment lost 5 bases, leaving 15 bases of the junction unmatched. The CDR3 has 17 residues. CDR1 and CDR2 (germline): SGHTA, FQGNSA. For the CDR3, the DNA is TGTGCCAGCAGCCCGCACGTAGCGGGAGTCCAGGGTAATGAGCAGTTCTTC. Translated, it gives CASSPHVAGVQGNEQFF.

This clonotype was seen a few times. The rearrangement joins TRBV20-1 to TRBJ2-1, with 11 bases matching TRBD2. V lost 2 bases to trimming and J lost 7 bases; unmatched junction nucleotides: 13. The germline V gene encodes CDR1 DFQATT and CDR2 SNEGSKA (reference sequence). The CDR3 totals 17 residues. The CDR3 DNA follows: TGCAGTGCTAGATCTCCCATAGCGGGAGGGCTTAGGAATGAGCAGTTCTTC. This gives the protein CSARSPIAGGLRNEQFF.

The chain carries TRBV27 and TRBJ2-7, with TRBD1 as a possible D gene (6 bases). V was clipped by 6 bases and J by 4 bases, with 16 bases between them. Germline-derived CDR1 and CDR2 are MNHEY and SMNVEV (reference sequence). The CDR3 is made up of 14 amino acids. The CDR3 nucleotides read TGTGCCAGCAGCCCCGGGACAAGGACTTACGAGCAGTACTTC. Protein: CASSPGTRTYEQYF.

This clonotype is medium-sized by share. The V gene is TRBV30, the J gene TRBJ1-1; 7 bases fit TRBD1. Germline V lookup: CDR1 GTSNPN, CDR2 SVGIG (reference sequence). Trimming cost V 5 bases and J 2 bases; bases outside gene matches: 5. The CDR3 is 13 amino acids. The chain's CDR3 is CAWLRQGNTEAFF. CDR3 bases: TGTGCCTGGCTCAGACAGGGAAACACTGAAGCTTTCTTT.

Comment on this clonotype: The junction departs from germline at one end; a sequencing error may be responsible. V is TRBV7-7 and J is TRBJ1-2, with D tentatively TRBD1 (5 bases). CDR1 and CDR2 (germline): SSHAT, FNYEAQ (reference sequence). The CDR3 consists of 15 residues. The CDR3 is CASSLVVQGEDGYTF. CDR3 in DNA: TGTGCTAGCAGCTTAGTGGTCCAGGGAGAGGATGGCTACACCTTC.

The chain carries TRBV21-1 and TRBJ2-4. TRBV21-1 is annotated as a pseudogene. The CDR3 extends over 16 amino acids. The CDR3 nucleotides are TGTGCCAGCAGCAATTCGATCGTACTAGCCAAAAACATTCAGTACTTC. This sequence encodes CASSNSIVLAKNIQYF.

The rearrangement joins TRBV28 to TRBJ2-5; a possible D gene is TRBD2 (6 bases). This CDR3 region has 14 residues. Germline V gives CDR1 MDHEN, CDR2 SYDVKM. With 3 bases removed from V and 5 bases from J, the gap between germline ends came to 13 bases. The CDR3 coding sequence is TGTGCCAGCAGTTTCGCTGGGGGGAGGGAGACCCAGTACTTC. This codes for CASSFAGGRETQYF.

In the case of this clonotype: One end of the junction is discordant with germline, which a read error may explain. J is TRBJ1-5 and V is TRBV4-3; 7 nucleotides agree with TRBD1. Germline assignment: CDR1 LGHNA and CDR2 YSLEER. This CDR3 is 15 amino acids long. This CDR3 reads CASSLGDRESQPQHF. The CDR3 DNA sequence: TGTGCCAGCAGCCTCGGAGACAGGGAGAGCCAGCCCCAGCATTTT.

This sequence joins TRBV19 and TRBJ2-1, with 13 bases that match TRBD2. With 4 bases clipped from V and 7 bases from J, the junction kept 7 bases outside the gene matches. CDR3 length: 16 residues. Germline assignment: CDR1 LNHDA and CDR2 SQIVND (reference sequence). The CDR3 region has the DNA TGTGCCAGTAGTAGTGGACTAGCGGGAGTACGAAATGAGCAGTTCTTC. It codes for CASSSGLAGVRNEQFF.

This clonotype is categorized as medium-sized. V is TRBV6-2 or TRBV6-3 and J is TRBJ2-2; D gene unclear. The ends were cut back, 4 bases at V and 7 bases at J, with 10 bases in the middle. This CDR3 has 13 residues. Germline loops: CDR1 MNHEY, CDR2 SVGEGT. CDR3 sequence (DNA): TGTGCCAGCAGTTCCCTCCGAGTCGGGGAGCTGTTTTTT. The encoded protein is CASSSLRVGELFF.

This clonotype is deemed medium-sized (0.01 to 0.1%). V gene TRBV29-1 combines with J gene TRBJ1-1; D ambiguous. The CDR3 covers 13 residues. V was pared by 4 bases and J by 0 bases, with 9 bases between. Germline CDR1 and CDR2: SQVTM and ANQGSEA. CDR3 region: CSVGGRMNTEAFF. The CDR3, as DNA: TGCAGCGTTGGAGGCCGCATGAACACTGAAGCTTTCTTT.

This clonotype is medium-sized. The rearrangement joins TRBV30 to TRBJ2-7; D perhaps matches TRBD1 (5 bases). Trimming took 1 base from V and 1 from J, leaving 11 bases between them. There are 14 residues in the CDR3. From germline, CDR1 is GTSNPN and CDR2 SVGIG (reference sequence). CDR3 DNA sequence: TGTGCCTGGAGTGGGACCAGGGATTCCTACGAGCAGTACTTC. Translation gives CAWSGTRDSYEQYF.

The table lists this clonotype with a few counts. A read error may explain this, as a much larger clone is one base away. The CDR3: CASSLPASLPYEQYF. The CDR3 DNA is TGTGCCAGCAGTCTCCCTGCTAGCCTCCCCTACGAGCAGTACTTC. The chain links TRBV12-3 or TRBV12-4 to TRBJ2-7; D perhaps matches TRBD2 (5 bases). The CDR3 extends over 15 amino acids. Trimming left V 5 bases short and J 2 bases short, with 16 bases between.